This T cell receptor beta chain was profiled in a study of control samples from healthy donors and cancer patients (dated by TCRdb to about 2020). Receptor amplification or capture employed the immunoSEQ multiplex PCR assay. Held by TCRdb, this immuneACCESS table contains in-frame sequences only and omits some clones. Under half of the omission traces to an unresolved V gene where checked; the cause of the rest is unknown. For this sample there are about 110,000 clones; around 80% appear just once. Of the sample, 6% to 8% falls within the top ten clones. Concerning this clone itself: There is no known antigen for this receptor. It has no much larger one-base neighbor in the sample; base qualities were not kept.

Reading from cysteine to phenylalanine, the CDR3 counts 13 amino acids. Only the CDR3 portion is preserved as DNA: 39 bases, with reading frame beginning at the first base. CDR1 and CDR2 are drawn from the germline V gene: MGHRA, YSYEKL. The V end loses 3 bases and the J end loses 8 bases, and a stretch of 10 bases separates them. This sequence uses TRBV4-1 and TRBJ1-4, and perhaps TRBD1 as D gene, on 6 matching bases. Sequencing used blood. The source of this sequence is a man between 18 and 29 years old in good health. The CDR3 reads CASSQGAGEKLFF. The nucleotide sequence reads TGCGCCAGCAGCCAGGGGGCAGGAGAAAAACTGTTTTTT.